Shown below are 19 T cell receptor beta chains from a single sample sequenced in a study of T cell responses to AZD1222 COVID-19 vaccine. TCRdb's table, derived via immunoSEQ multiplex PCR, lists solely in-frame clones and lacks some. The sample has approximately 70,000 clones; roughly 88% are singletons. The material was peripheral blood, obtained on day 0 of AZD1222 vaccination. The receptors originated from an adult in good health.

In its sample, this clone was seen a few times. The genes are TRBV6-4 and TRBJ1-2, with D possibly TRBD1 on 5 matching bases. The CDR3 extends over 16 amino acids. CDR1 and CDR2 (germline): MRHNA, SNTAGT. V lost 0 bases and J 1 base, leaving 12 bases between the germline ends. CDR3 sequence (DNA): TGTGCCAGCAGTGACTCTGACAGTCATATTAACTATGGCTACACCTTC. Its translation is CASSDSDSHINYGYTF.

This chain uses TRBV6-5 with TRBJ1-5, with TRBD1 matching 8 bases. Germline V CDR1 and CDR2: MNHEY, SVGAGI. The junction had 5 bases not matched to a gene; V was cut back by 5 bases and J by 5 bases. The CDR3 sequence is 14 residues long. For the CDR3, the DNA is TGTGCCAGCAGTCCACAGGGGGAGTATCAGCCCCAGCATTTT. Its protein product is CASSPQGEYQPQHF.

J is TRBJ1-1 and V is TRBV12-5; D is ambiguous. V lost 1 base to trimming and J lost 11 bases, with 11 bases between them. The CDR3 length is 12 residues. Germline values: CDR1 LGHNT, CDR2 FRNRAP. This CDR3 reads CASGLERSAAFF. DNA of the CDR3: TGTGCTAGTGGTTTGGAGAGGTCAGCGGCTTTCTTT.

This clone occurred a few times. This chain links TRBV5-1 with TRBJ2-4; TRBD2 agrees at 8 bases. V shed 4 bases, J shed 11 bases, and the junction held 11 bases outside the gene matches. Germline V gives CDR1 SGHRS, CDR2 YFSETQ. This CDR3 is built from 14 residues. CDR3 DNA: TGCGCCAGCAGCCGAGCAGGGACTAGTGATGTTCAGTACTTC. Amino acids: CASSRAGTSDVQYF.

About this clone: Other DNA variants within this sample encode the same CDR3. The chain carries TRBV19 and TRBJ2-2; D ambiguous. This CDR3 has 14 amino acids. V was cut by 4 bases and J by 5 bases, with 11 bases left in between. Germline CDR1 and CDR2: LNHDA and SQIVND (reference sequence). CDR3 in DNA: TGTGCCAGTAGTACCACACAGCGAACCGGGGAGCTGTTTTTT. This codes for CASSTTQRTGELFF.

This clone has a single count. The CDR3 DNA is TGTGCCAGCACCCAGAGGGACAGAAGAAACACCATATATTTT. Its translation is CASTQRDRRNTIYF. The chain uses TRBV7-9 and TRBJ1-3; 7 bases are shared with TRBD1. The CDR3 spans 14 residues. The V segment lost 7 bases and the J segment 5 bases; nucleotides outside the gene matches: 8. Germline loops: CDR1 SEHNR, CDR2 FQNEAQ (reference sequence). Variable domain in full (rest from reference TRBV7-9 and TRBJ1-3): DTGVSQNPRHKITKRGQNVTFRCDPISEHNRLYWYRQTLGQGPEFLTYFQNEAQLEKSRLLSDRFSAERPKGSFSTLEIQRTEQGDSAMYLCASTQRDRRNTIYFGEGSWLTVV.

This chain connects TRBV2 to TRBJ2-7; no firm D call. The germline V gene has CDR1 SNHLY and CDR2 FYNNEI. The CDR3 loop spans 12 amino acids. Trimming removed 4 bases from V and 2 bases from J, with 6 bases in between. CDR3 DNA sequence: TGTGCCAGCAGTGCGACAACCTACGAGCAGTACTTC. Protein: CASSATTYEQYF. Supplemented by reference TRBV2 and TRBJ2-7, the full variable domain reads EPEVTQTPSHQVTQMGQEVILRCVPISNHLYFYWYRQILGQKVEFLVSFYNNEISEKSEIFDDQFSVERPDGSNFTLKIRSTKLEDSAMYFCASSATTYEQYFGPGTRLTVT.

The rearrangement uses TRBV9 and TRBJ1-1; D not resolved. V lost 0 bases and J lost 0, with 3 bases in between. CDR3 length: 13 residues. Per the germline V gene, CDR1 is SGDLS and CDR2 is YYNGEE. CDR3 in amino acids: CASSVGMNTEAFF. CDR3 DNA: TGTGCCAGCAGCGTAGGGATGAACACTGAAGCTTTCTTT.

On this clone: The same CDR3 also results from other DNA sequences found in this sample. This chain joins TRBV20-1 and TRBJ1-2, with D unresolved. The ends were cut back, 3 bases at V and 0 bases at J, with 11 bases in the middle. The CDR3 loop spans 14 amino acids. Germline-derived CDR1 and CDR2 are DFQATT and SNEGSKA (reference sequence). For the CDR3, the DNA is TGCAGTGCTAGTTTACAACTAGCTAACTATGGCTACACCTTC. The encoded protein is CSASLQLANYGYTF.

This rearrangement joins TRBV28 to TRBJ2-1; 7 nucleotides agree with TRBD2. Germline V CDR1 and CDR2: MDHEN, SYDVKM. The V gene end was trimmed by 3 bases and the J gene end by 6 bases; junction bases not matched to a gene: 5. This CDR3 region has 14 residues. Here the CDR3 reads CASSLEASGNEQFF. CDR3 DNA: TGTGCCAGCAGTTTGGAGGCTAGCGGCAATGAGCAGTTCTTC.

The J gene is TRBJ1-6, the V gene TRBV7-2, with a tentative D call TRBD1 (6 bases). V was shortened by 5 bases and J by 4 bases, with 9 bases between the two germline ends. The CDR3 has 14 residues. Germline V gene sequence: CDR1 SGHTA, CDR2 FQGNSA. The CDR3 DNA follows: TGTGCCAGCAGCCCGGACAGATATAATTCACCCCTCCACTTT. As protein: CASSPDRYNSPLHF.

The gene calls are TRBV28 and TRBJ1-2; possible D gene TRBD1, 5 bases. CDR3 length: 13 amino acids. CDR1 and CDR2 from the germline V gene are MDHEN and SYDVKM. V shed 7 bases and J shed 3 bases, with 12 bases lying between them. CDR3 region: CASTGRADYGYTF. The CDR3 DNA reads as TGTGCCAGCACCGGCAGGGCGGACTATGGCTACACCTTC.

V gene TRBV25-1 combines with J gene TRBJ2-3; D perhaps matches TRBD2 (5 bases). Trimming removed 7 bases from V and 2 bases from J, with 13 bases in between. The V gene's germline CDR1 is MGHDK and CDR2 SYGVNS. The CDR3 loop spans 14 amino acids. The CDR3 spells CASKSGINTDTQYF. CDR3 DNA sequence: TGTGCCAGCAAATCCGGGATCAACACAGATACGCAGTATTTT.

The chain links TRBV6-1 to TRBJ2-5; the match to TRBD2 covers 7 bases. This CDR3 comprises 16 residues. V dropped 4 bases and J dropped 5; count of bases not matched to a gene: 13. Germline V lookup: CDR1 MNHNS, CDR2 SASEGT. The CDR3 DNA reads TGTGCCAGCAGTGGTTCCCCCGCCGGGGAGGGGGAGACCCAGTACTTC. Translating it yields CASSGSPAGEGETQYF.

The CDR3 DNA reads as TGTGCCAGCAGCTTACCGGGTCCCTACGAGCAGTACTTC. It specifies CASSLPGPYEQYF. The J gene is TRBJ2-7, the V gene TRBV7-9; D ambiguous. The CDR3 sequence is 13 residues long. V was cut by 2 bases and J by 2 bases, with 7 bases left in between. CDR1 is SEHNR and CDR2 is FQNEAQ in the germline V gene (reference sequence).

This chain links TRBV6-2 or TRBV6-3 with TRBJ1-2, with D unresolved. The ends were cut back, 2 bases at V and 4 bases at J, with 11 bases in the middle. Looked up from germline, CDR1 is MNHEY and CDR2 is SVGEGT. The length of the CDR3 is 14 residues. CDR3 residues: CASSYPDVGYGYTF. CDR3 DNA: TGTGCCAGCAGTTACCCCGACGTTGGCTATGGCTACACCTTC.

DNA for the CDR3: TGTGCCAGTACCCCATCTTCTTACGAAAAACTGTTTTTT. It is translated as CASTPSSYEKLFF. This chain joins TRBV19 and TRBJ1-4; D is undetermined. The germline CDR1 and CDR2 sequences are LNHDA and SQIVND (reference sequence). With 7 bases removed from V and 8 bases from J, the gap between germline ends came to 14 bases. This CDR3 has 13 amino acids. Drawing the rest from reference TRBV19 and TRBJ1-4, the complete variable domain is DGGITQSPKYLFRKEGQNVTLSCEQNLNHDAMYWYRQDPGQGLRLIYYSQIVNDFQKGDIAEGYSVSREKKESFPLTVTSAQKNPTAFYLCASTPSSYEKLFFGSGTQLSVL.

The V gene is TRBV7-2, the J gene TRBJ1-2; 7 nucleotides match TRBD1. From germline, CDR1 is SGHTA and CDR2 FQGNSA. CDR3 length: 15 residues. The junction had 12 bases not matched to a gene; V was cut back by 3 bases and J by 8 bases. The DNA of the CDR3 is TGTGCCAGCAGCTTGGGGGGGACAGAAATTCGAGGCTACACCTTC. This encodes CASSLGGTEIRGYTF.

The chain uses TRBV6-6 and TRBJ1-6; D remains unclear. The V gene's germline CDR1 is MNHNY and CDR2 SVGAGI (reference sequence). CDR3 size: 16 residues. Trimming stripped 6 bases from V and 0 bases from J, with 12 bases between. In DNA, the CDR3 is TGTGCCAGCAGGATGGGAAGGAGCTCCTATAATTCACCCCTCCACTTT. Its translation is CASRMGRSSYNSPLHF.